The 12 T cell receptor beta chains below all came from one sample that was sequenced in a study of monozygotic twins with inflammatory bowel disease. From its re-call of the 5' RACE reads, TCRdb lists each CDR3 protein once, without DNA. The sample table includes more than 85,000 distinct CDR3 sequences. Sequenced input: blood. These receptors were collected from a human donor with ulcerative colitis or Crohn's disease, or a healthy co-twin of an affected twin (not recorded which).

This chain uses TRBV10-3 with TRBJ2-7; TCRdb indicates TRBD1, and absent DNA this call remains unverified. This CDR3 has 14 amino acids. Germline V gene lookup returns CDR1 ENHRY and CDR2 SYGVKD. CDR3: CAISVGTVVYEQYF.

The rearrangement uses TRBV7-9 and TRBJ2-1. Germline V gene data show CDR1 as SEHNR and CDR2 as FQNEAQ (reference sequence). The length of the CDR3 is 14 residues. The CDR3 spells CASSLVSSYNEQFF. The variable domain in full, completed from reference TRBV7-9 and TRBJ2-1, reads DTGVSQNPRHKITKRGQNVTFRCDPISEHNRLYWYRQTLGQGPEFLTYFQNEAQLEKSRLLSDRFSAERPKGSFSTLEIQRTEQGDSAMYLCASSLVSSYNEQFFGPGTRLTVL.

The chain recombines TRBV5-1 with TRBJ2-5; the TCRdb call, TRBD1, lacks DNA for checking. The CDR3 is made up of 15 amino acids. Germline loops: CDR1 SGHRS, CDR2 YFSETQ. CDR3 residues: CASSPEGDRGETQYF.

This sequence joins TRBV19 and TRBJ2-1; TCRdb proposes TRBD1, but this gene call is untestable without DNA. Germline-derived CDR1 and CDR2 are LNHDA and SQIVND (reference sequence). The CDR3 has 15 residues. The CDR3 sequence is CASSINTGDYNEQFF.

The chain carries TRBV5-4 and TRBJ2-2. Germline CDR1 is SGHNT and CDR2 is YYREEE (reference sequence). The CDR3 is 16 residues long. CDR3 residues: CASSPQDRSNTGELFF.

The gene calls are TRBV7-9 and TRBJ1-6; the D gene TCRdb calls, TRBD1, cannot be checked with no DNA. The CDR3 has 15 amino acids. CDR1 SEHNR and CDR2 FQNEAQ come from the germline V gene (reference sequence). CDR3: CASSLIQAVDSPLHF.

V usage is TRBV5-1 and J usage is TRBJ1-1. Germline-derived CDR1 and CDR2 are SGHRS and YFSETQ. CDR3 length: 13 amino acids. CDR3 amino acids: CASSPPVQGEAFF.

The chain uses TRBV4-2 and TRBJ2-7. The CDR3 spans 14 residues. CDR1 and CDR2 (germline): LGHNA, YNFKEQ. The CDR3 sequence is CASSQELAPYEQYF.

The CDR3 is CASSRGQGVKTQYF. The chain carries TRBV28 and TRBJ2-5; as DNA is missing, the TRBD1 call by TCRdb cannot be tested. The CDR3 has 14 amino acids. Germline CDR1 MDHEN, CDR2 SYDVKM. The complete variable domain, with remaining parts taken from reference TRBV28 and TRBJ2-5, reads DVKVTQSSRYLVKRTGEKVFLECVQDMDHENMFWYRQDPGLGLRLIYFSYDVKMKEKGDIPEGYSVSREKKERFSLILESASTNQTSMYLCASSRGQGVKTQYFGPGTRLLVL.

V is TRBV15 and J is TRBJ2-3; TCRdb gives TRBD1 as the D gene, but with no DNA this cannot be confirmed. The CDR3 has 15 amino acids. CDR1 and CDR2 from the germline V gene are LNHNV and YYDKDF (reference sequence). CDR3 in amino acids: CATTALGRSTDTQYF. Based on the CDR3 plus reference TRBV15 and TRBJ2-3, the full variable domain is DAMVIQNPRYQVTQFGKPVTLSCSQTLNHNVMYWYQQKSSQAPKLLFHYYDKDFNNEADTPDNFQSRRPNTSFCFLDIRSPGLGDTAMYLCATTALGRSTDTQYFGPGTRLTVL.

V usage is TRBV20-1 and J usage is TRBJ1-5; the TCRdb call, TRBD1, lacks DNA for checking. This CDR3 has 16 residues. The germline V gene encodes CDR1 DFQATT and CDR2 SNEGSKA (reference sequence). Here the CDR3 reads CSARGLTGPSNQPQHF.

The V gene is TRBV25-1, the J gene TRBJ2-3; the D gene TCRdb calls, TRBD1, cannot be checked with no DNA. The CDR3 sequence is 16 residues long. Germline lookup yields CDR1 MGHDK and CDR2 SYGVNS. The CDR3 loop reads CASSVPPGPMGWPQYF.